What follows is one T cell receptor (beta chain) and its context. From germline, CDR1 is LGHNA and CDR2 YNFKEQ. V lost 4 bases, J lost 3 bases, and 16 bases lay in between. The CDR3 loop spans 15 amino acids. In the study's own analysis: Using reference gene primer amplification, nucleated cell counts were estimated. Assay: immunoSEQ multiplex PCR; the TCRdb copy retains only in-frame clones and omits some. V and J calls and clone size are those listed in that table; D and trimming were worked out from the DNA. The repertoire has about 36,000 clones, approximately 80% of them found once; the top ten carry around 15%. The data belong to a study of blood T cell repertoires in COVID-19. Study information: The United States, Italy and Spain were the sources of the acute and convalescent COVID-19 samples. T cells, B-cell-depleted T cells, or PBMCs provided the cDNA or gDNA that served as material.

The chain combines TRBV4-2 with TRBJ2-7, with D perhaps matching TRBD2 (6 bases). Specimen: peripheral blood. The receptor was isolated from a human donor in a cohort sampled during active COVID-19. Written as DNA, the CDR3 is TGTGCCAGCAGCCTTACTAGCCAAAATAACTACGAGCAGTACTTC. Its translation: CASSLTSQNNYEQYF.